These 29 T cell receptor beta chains share one sample of origin, sequenced in a study of tumor and adjacent non-tumor tissue in lung cancer (dated 2018 in TCRdb). The method behind the library was multiplex PCR. Sequencer: Illumina HiSeq 2500. TCRbeta libraries were constructed through three rounds of nested PCR with primers (Table S4) according to protocols modified from ARM-PCR. TCRdb cleaned the public reads at Q25 with fastp, built clones with MiXCR and kept in-frame beta chains. Entries that share a CDR3 protein sequence are merged under the most common genes and DNA. Here the sample has tens of thousands of distinct CDR3 sequences; around 70% occur a single time. The leading ten clones occupy around 13% of the sample. RNA was extracted from bulk unsorted tissue and checked for quality with a NanoDrop ND-1000 and an Agilent 2100. The specimen was lung tumor tissue. These receptors came from an older woman with non-small cell lung cancer.

By share, this clonotype ranks as medium-sized. A junction end diverges from the germline sequence, so it may reflect a read error. This sequence joins TRBV28 and TRBJ1-2; D unclear. The CDR3 loop spans 13 amino acids. The germline gives CDR1 MDHEN, CDR2 SYDVKM. The CDR3 region is CASSFWTYREGFF. The CDR3, as DNA: TGTGCCAGCAGTTTCTGGACTTATAGAGAGGGATTTTTC.

A remark on this clonotype: A much larger clone differs by one base, so this may be a read error. This chain links TRBV20-1 with TRBJ2-1; 9 bases are shared with TRBD1. The CDR3 length is 16 residues. In germline, CDR1 is DFQATT, CDR2 SNEGSKA (reference sequence). Here the CDR3 reads CSTRDPRGTGNNEQFF. Written as DNA, the CDR3 is TGCAGTACTAGAGATCCGCGGGGGACAGGGAACAATGAGCAGTTCTTC.

This clonotype occurred once. A much bigger clone sits one base away, suggesting this may be a read error. The gene calls are TRBV24-1 and TRBJ2-2; D is ambiguous. In germline, CDR1 is KGHDR, CDR2 SFDVKD. The CDR3 covers 14 residues. The CDR3 reads CATSKGPNIGELFF. The DNA for the CDR3 is TGTGCCACCAGTAAGGGTCCGAACATCGGGGAGCTGTTTTTT.

Turning to this clonotype: A much larger clone lies a single base off, so this may be a read error. V usage is TRBV7-8 and J usage is TRBJ2-2; possibly TRBD1 for D (7 bases). This CDR3 has 15 residues. Germline CDR1 and CDR2: SGHVS and FQNEAQ. CDR3 residues: CASSRGTAGTVELFF. CDR3 in DNA: TGTGCCAGCAGCCGCGGGACAGCTGGAACCGTGGAGCTGTTTTTT. The full variable domain, its missing parts supplied by reference TRBV7-8 and TRBJ2-2, is GAGVSQSPRYKVAKRGQDVALRCDPISGHVSLFWYQQALGQGPEFLTYFQNEAQLDKSGLPSDRFFAERPEGSVSTLKIQRTQQEDSAVYLCASSRGTAGTVELFFGEGSRLTVL.

In the case of this clonotype: This may be a read error: a much more frequent sequence differs by one nucleotide. The chain has TRBV5-1 and TRBJ2-7; the match to TRBD1 covers 8 bases. CDR1 SGHRS and CDR2 YFSETQ come from the germline V gene. The CDR3 length is 13 residues. The CDR3: CTSSSLDRDEQYF. Written as DNA, the CDR3 is TGCACCAGCAGCTCGCTGGACAGGGACGAGCAGTACTTC. Using reference TRBV5-1 and TRBJ2-7 for the parts outside the CDR3, the full variable domain is KAGVTQTPRYLIKTRGQQVTLSCSPISGHRSVSWYQQTPGQGLQFLFEYFSETQRNKGNFPGRFSGRQFSNSRSEMNVSTLELGDSALYLCTSSSLDRDEQYFGPGTRLTVT.

Comment on this clonotype: A read error may explain this, as a much larger clone is one base away. V is TRBV11-2 and J is TRBJ2-1; 7 bases line up with TRBD1. Germline CDR1 is SGHAT and CDR2 is FQNNGV. This CDR3 is built from 15 residues. Trimming took 6 bases from V and 8 from J; bases not matched to a gene: 13. CDR3 nucleotide sequence: TGTGCCAGCAGACAAACAGGGGCCCTCGGCGATGAGCAGTTCTTC. Translation: CASRQTGALGDEQFF.

Comment on this clonotype: A junction boundary mismatches the germline segment, possibly from a read error. This chain links TRBV29-1 with TRBJ1-3; D gene ambiguous. The germline V gene encodes CDR1 SQVTM and CDR2 ANQGSEA. The CDR3 spans 14 residues. The CDR3 sequence: CSVALGGGRNNIYF. The CDR3 nucleotides are TGCAGCGTTGCGTTAGGAGGAGGTAGAAACAACATATATTTT.

Turning to this clonotype: Mismatch with germline at one junction end may stem from a read error. The V gene is TRBV6-6, the J gene TRBJ2-7; D is unclear. Germline CDR1 is MNHNY and CDR2 is SVGAGI (reference sequence). The CDR3 has 14 residues. DNA for the CDR3: TGTGCTAGCAGCTCCAGGAGACGTTTTCACGAGCAGTACTTC. Its protein product is CASSSRRRFHEQYF.

Turning to this clonotype: An end of the junction differs from the germline gene, which may be a read error. The J gene is TRBJ2-4, the V gene TRBV7-9; D is perhaps TRBD2 (5 bases). This CDR3 has 14 residues. CDR1 and CDR2 (germline): SEHNR, FQNEAQ (reference sequence). The CDR3 here is CACSLYLAINIQYF. DNA of the CDR3: TGTGCCTGCAGCTTATATCTAGCCATAAACATTCAGTACTTC.

A note on this clonotype: One end of the junction varies from germline; a read error may be responsible. The chain joins TRBV5-1 to TRBJ2-3; TRBD2 might be the D (6 bases). Germline-derived CDR1 and CDR2 are SGHRS and YFSETQ. The CDR3 extends over 13 amino acids. CDR3 residues: CANSFGGADTQYF. The DNA for the CDR3 is TGCGCCAACAGCTTCGGAGGGGCAGATACGCAGTATTTT. The full variable domain, rest sourced from reference TRBV5-1 and TRBJ2-3, is KAGVTQTPRYLIKTRGQQVTLSCSPISGHRSVSWYQQTPGQGLQFLFEYFSETQRNKGNFPGRFSGRQFSNSRSEMNVSTLELGDSALYLCANSFGGADTQYFGPGTRLTVL.

This chain uses TRBV29-1 with TRBJ1-1, with D uncertain. Germline assignment: CDR1 SQVTM and CDR2 ANQGSEA. The germline V and J ends were trimmed by 4 bases and 1 base, with 16 bases remaining between them. The CDR3 consists of 15 residues. CDR3 residues: CSVVGDGSSNTEAFF. The CDR3, as DNA: TGCAGCGTTGTTGGGGATGGTTCCTCGAACACTGAAGCTTTCTTT.

Worth noting for this clonotype: One end of the junction varies from germline; a read error may be responsible. This chain joins TRBV29-1 and TRBJ2-3; TRBD2 is a possible D gene (6 bases). The CDR3 contains 14 residues. Germline lookup yields CDR1 SQVTM and CDR2 ANQGSEA. The CDR3 spells CSVGQRASTGTEYF. For the CDR3, the DNA is TGCAGCGTTGGACAGCGGGCTAGCACAGGTACGGAGTATTTT.

A remark on this clonotype: Its ends do not fully match the called genes, so a read error is possible. V is TRBV12-3 or TRBV12-4 and J is TRBJ1-1, with D unresolved. The CDR3 is 13 residues long. The CDR3 sequence is CASSQDKNTEVFF. For the CDR3, the DNA is TGTGCCAGCAGTCAGGATAAAAACACTGAAGTTTTCTTT.

For this clonotype: A much bigger clone sits one base away, suggesting this may be a read error. This chain uses TRBV10-2 with TRBJ2-3; 9 bases map to TRBD1. Germline values: CDR1 WSHSY, CDR2 SAAADI. This CDR3 region has 18 residues. The DNA for the CDR3 is TGCACCAGCAGTGTCTCTCCACCCGGGACAGGGCCCACAGATACGCAGTATTTT. Translated: CTSSVSPPGTGPTDTQYF.

This chain links TRBV6-1 with TRBJ2-1; a possible D gene is TRBD2 (6 bases). The CDR3 length is 15 residues. Per the germline V gene, CDR1 is MNHNS and CDR2 is SASEGT. V gave up 9 bases and J gave up 4 bases, with 19 bases separating them. The CDR3 loop reads CASMDRDWEYNEQFF. Here the CDR3 DNA reads TGTGCCAGTATGGACCGGGACTGGGAGTACAATGAGCAGTTCTTC.

Details on this clonotype: At one end, the junction sequence differs from germline, possibly due to a read error. The CDR3 here is CASSYPPGEGEETQYF. In nucleotides, the CDR3 is TGTGCCAGCAGTTACCCGCCTGGGGAGGGGGAAGAGACCCAGTACTTT. The rearrangement uses TRBV6-5 and TRBJ2-5; a possible D gene is TRBD2 (7 bases). The CDR3 extends over 16 amino acids. In germline, CDR1 is MNHEY, CDR2 SVGAGI.

The V gene is TRBV5-4, the J gene TRBJ2-6; D not certain. There are 15 residues in the CDR3. Germline lookup yields CDR1 SGHNT and CDR2 YYREEE (reference sequence). With 6 bases removed from V and 2 bases from J, the gap between germline ends came to 12 bases. The CDR3 DNA follows: TGTGCCAGCATCAACCCGGCCGCTGGGGCCAACGTCCTGACTTTC. The encoded protein is CASINPAAGANVLTF. Looking up the rest from reference TRBV5-4 and TRBJ2-6 gives the full variable domain: ETGVTQSPTHLIKTRGQQVTLRCSSQSGHNTVSWYQQALGQGPQFIFQYYREEENGRGNFPPRFSGLQFPNYSSELNVNALELDDSALYLCASINPAAGANVLTFGAGSRLTVL.

Remarks on this clonotype: A junction boundary mismatches the germline segment, possibly from a read error. The chain recombines TRBV14 with TRBJ2-2, with TRBD2 as a possible D gene (6 bases). The length of the CDR3 is 15 residues. The V gene's germline CDR1 is SGHDN and CDR2 FVKESK. CDR3 in amino acids: CASSWGAPNTGGLFF. The DNA of the CDR3 is TGTGCCAGCAGCTGGGGAGCTCCCAACACCGGGGGGCTGTTTTTT.

On this clonotype itself: The CDR3 carries no conserved terminal phenylalanine or tryptophan, so it likely arises from a read error. Because the CDR3's place on the DNA is in doubt, the DNA is left out and the CDR3 is given as listed by TCRdb. This chain uses TRBV29-1 with TRBJ2-1; the D segment call TRBD2 is taken from the table without a DNA check. The CDR3 spans 13 residues, counting both ends. Germline V gives CDR1 SQVTM, CDR2 ANQGSEA. The CDR3 is CSVGRGWTSDRFL.

The chain carries TRBV10-2 and TRBJ1-5, with a possible D match to TRBD1 (5 bases). In germline, CDR1 is WSHSY, CDR2 SAAADI. Trimming took 6 bases from V and 6 from J, leaving 21 bases between them. This CDR3 region has 16 residues. The chain's CDR3 is CASSLGDARRSQPQHF. The CDR3 DNA reads as TGCGCCAGCAGCCTCGGGGACGCCAGGCGCAGTCAGCCCCAGCATTTT.

The chain combines TRBV30 with TRBJ2-4; no clear D gene. The CDR3 has 13 residues. The V gene's germline CDR1 is GTSNPN and CDR2 SVGIG (reference sequence). The CDR3 nucleotides are TGTACCTATCTCAGCCCAAATGGGAACATTCAGTACTTC. Protein sequence: CTYLSPNGNIQYF. Together with reference TRBV30 and TRBJ2-4, the CDR3 gives the full variable domain: SQTIHQWPATLVQPVGSPLSLECTVEGTSNPNLYWYRQAAGRGLQLLFYSVGIGQISSEVPQNLSASRPQDRQFILSSKKLLLSDSGFYLCTYLSPNGNIQYFGAGTRLSVL.

This sequence joins TRBV29-1 and TRBJ1-2; D remains ambiguous. The CDR3 runs 13 residues. V gave up 4 bases and J gave up 6 bases, with 15 bases separating them. Germline values: CDR1 SQVTM, CDR2 ANQGSEA. CDR3 in DNA: TGCAGCGTTGGACATCCGGAAGGGAATGGCTACACCTTC. Encoded protein: CSVGHPEGNGYTF.

This clonotype was seen just once. This chain uses TRBV7-3 with TRBJ2-1, with 10 bases that match TRBD2. The germline V gene encodes CDR1 SGHTA and CDR2 FQGTGA. This CDR3 is 18 amino acids long. The ends lost 5 bases at V and 0 bases at J; junction bases unmatched: 10. CDR3 in DNA: TGTGCCAGCAGCCGGGTAGCGGGAGGCTATAGCTCCTACAATGAGCAGTTCTTC. This sequence encodes CASSRVAGGYSSYNEQFF.

This clonotype was observed a handful of times. This may be a read error, as it is one base from a much larger clone. The V gene is TRBV7-9, the J gene TRBJ2-2; maybe TRBD2 (6 bases). V was shortened by 5 bases and J by 4 bases, with 14 bases between the two germline ends. CDR3 size: 15 residues. Looked up from germline, CDR1 is SEHNR and CDR2 is FQNEAQ (reference sequence). This CDR3 reads CASSPRDSSTGELFF. The CDR3 DNA sequence: TGTGCCAGCAGCCCACGGGACTCGAGCACCGGGGAGCTGTTTTTT. The variable domain in full, with the rest retrieved from reference TRBV7-9 and TRBJ2-2, is DTGVSQNPRHKITKRGQNVTFRCDPISEHNRLYWYRQTLGQGPEFLTYFQNEAQLEKSRLLSDRFSAERPKGSFSTLEIQRTEQGDSAMYLCASSPRDSSTGELFFGEGSRLTVL.

This clonotype was seen many times. The chain has TRBV11-2 and TRBJ1-2; D remains unclear. Germline V gene sequence: CDR1 SGHAT, CDR2 FQNNGV. V gave up 3 bases and J gave up 4 bases, with 12 bases separating them. This CDR3 comprises 14 residues. CDR3 bases: TGTGCCAGCAGCTTCTCGGACGGGATCTATGGCTACACCTTC. It translates to CASSFSDGIYGYTF. The full variable domain, its missing parts supplied by reference TRBV11-2 and TRBJ1-2, is EAGVAQSPRYKIIEKRQSVAFWCNPISGHATLYWYQQILGQGPKLLIQFQNNGVVDDSQLPKDRFSAERLKGVDSTLKIQPAKLEDSAVYLCASSFSDGIYGYTFGSGTRLTVV.

As regards this clonotype: At one of its ends the junction is not consistent with the germline gene, which may arise from a read error. The V call is TRBV10-1, the J call TRBJ2-7; 7 nucleotides align to TRBD1. The CDR3 covers 14 residues. Germline CDR1 WNHNN, CDR2 SYGVQD (reference sequence). DNA for the CDR3: TGCGTCAGCAGACTCGGGACAGAGACCTACGAGCAGTACTTC. As protein: CVSRLGTETYEQYF.

This clonotype counts as medium-sized. The chain employs TRBV29-1 and TRBJ2-1; TRBD2 aligns across 7 bases. The V segment lost 7 bases and the J segment 2 bases; nucleotides outside the gene matches: 8. The CDR3 covers 14 residues. Germline values: CDR1 SQVTM, CDR2 ANQGSEA. CDR3 loop: CSADRAGTYNEQFF. DNA for the CDR3: TGCAGCGCCGATCGAGCGGGGACCTACAATGAGCAGTTCTTC.

This clonotype was recorded a few times. Given the absence of the conserved phenylalanine or tryptophan at the CDR3 end, a read error is likely. V usage is TRBV29-1 and J usage is TRBJ2-1; 7 bases align to TRBD2. Germline-derived CDR1 and CDR2 are SQVTM and ANQGSEA. The CDR3 contains 14 residues. The CDR3 here is CSADRAGTYNEQFL. DNA for the CDR3: TGCAGCGCCGATCGAGCGGGGACCTATAATGAGCAGTTCCTC.

V is TRBV29-1 and J is TRBJ2-5, with D possibly being TRBD2 (6 bases). The CDR3 has 14 residues. Per germline, CDR1 SQVTM and CDR2 ANQGSEA. Trimming cost V 4 bases and J 6 bases, with 18 bases left between them. This chain's CDR3 is CSVGRASGGKTQYF. CDR3 bases: TGCAGCGTTGGTCGTGCTTCAGGAGGGAAGACCCAGTACTTC.